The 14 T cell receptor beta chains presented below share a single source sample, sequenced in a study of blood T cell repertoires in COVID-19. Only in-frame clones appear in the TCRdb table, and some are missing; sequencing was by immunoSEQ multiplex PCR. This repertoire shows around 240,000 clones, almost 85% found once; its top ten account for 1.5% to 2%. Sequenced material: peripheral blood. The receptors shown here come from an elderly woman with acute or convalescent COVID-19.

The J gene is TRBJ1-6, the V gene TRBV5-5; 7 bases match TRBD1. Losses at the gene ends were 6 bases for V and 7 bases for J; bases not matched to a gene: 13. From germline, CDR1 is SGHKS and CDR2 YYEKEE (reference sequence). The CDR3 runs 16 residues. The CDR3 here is CASISKSGTENSPLHF. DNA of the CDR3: TGTGCCAGCATCTCAAAGTCCGGGACAGAGAATTCACCCCTCCACTTT. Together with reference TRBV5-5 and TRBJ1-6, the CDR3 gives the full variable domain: DAGVTQSPTHLIKTRGQQVTLRCSPISGHKSVSWYQQVLGQGPQFIFQYYEKEERGRGNFPDRFSARQFPNYSSELNVNALLLGDSALYLCASISKSGTENSPLHFGNGTRLTVT.

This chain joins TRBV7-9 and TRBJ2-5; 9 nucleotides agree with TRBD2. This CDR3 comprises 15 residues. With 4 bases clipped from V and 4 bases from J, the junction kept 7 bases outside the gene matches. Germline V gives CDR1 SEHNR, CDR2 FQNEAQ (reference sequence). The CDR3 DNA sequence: TGTGCCAGCAGCTACGAACTAGCGGGTGGAGAGACCCAGTACTTC. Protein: CASSYELAGGETQYF.

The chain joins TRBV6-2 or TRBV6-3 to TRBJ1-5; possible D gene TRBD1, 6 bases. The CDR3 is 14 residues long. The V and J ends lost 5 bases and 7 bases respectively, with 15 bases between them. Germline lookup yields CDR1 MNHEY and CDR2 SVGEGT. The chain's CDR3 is CASSPDSGGQPQHF. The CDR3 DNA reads TGTGCCAGCAGTCCGGATAGTGGGGGCCAGCCCCAGCATTTT.

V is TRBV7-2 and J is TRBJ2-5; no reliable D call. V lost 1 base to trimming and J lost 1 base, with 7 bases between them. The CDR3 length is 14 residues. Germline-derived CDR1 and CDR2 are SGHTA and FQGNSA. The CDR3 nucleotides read TGTGCCAGCAGCTTAGGGGCAGTCCAAGAGACCCAGTACTTC. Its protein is CASSLGAVQETQYF. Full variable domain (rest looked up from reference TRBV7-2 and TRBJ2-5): GAGVSQSPSNKVTEKGKDVELRCDPISGHTALYWYRQSLGQGLEFLIYFQGNSAPDKSGLPSDRFSAERTGGSVSTLTIQRTQQEDSAVYLCASSLGAVQETQYFGPGTRLLVL.

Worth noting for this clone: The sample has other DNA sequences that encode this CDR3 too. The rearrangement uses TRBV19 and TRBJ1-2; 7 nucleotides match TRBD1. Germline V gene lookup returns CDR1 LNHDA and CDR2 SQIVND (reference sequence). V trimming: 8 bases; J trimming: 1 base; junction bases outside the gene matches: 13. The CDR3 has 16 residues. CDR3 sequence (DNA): TGTGCCAGTTCCGCCCAAGGGCAGGGGGGTAACTATGGCTACACCTTC. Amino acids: CASSAQGQGGNYGYTF. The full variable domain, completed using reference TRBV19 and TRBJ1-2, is DGGITQSPKYLFRKEGQNVTLSCEQNLNHDAMYWYRQDPGQGLRLIYYSQIVNDFQKGDIAEGYSVSREKKESFPLTVTSAQKNPTAFYLCASSAQGQGGNYGYTFGSGTRLTVV.

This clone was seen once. The CDR3 region is CASSRAGNSYEQYF. The CDR3 coding sequence is TGTGCCAGCAGTCGGGCGGGAAATTCCTACGAGCAGTACTTC. This chain connects TRBV28 to TRBJ2-7; D may be TRBD2 (6 bases). Trimming shortened V by 5 bases and J by 1 base, and 12 bases separated the two germline ends. The germline CDR1 and CDR2 sequences are MDHEN and SYDVKM. The CDR3 extends over 14 amino acids.

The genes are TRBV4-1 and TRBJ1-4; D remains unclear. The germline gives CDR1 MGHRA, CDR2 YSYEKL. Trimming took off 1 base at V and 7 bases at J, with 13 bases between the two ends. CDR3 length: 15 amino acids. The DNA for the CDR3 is TGCGCCAGCAGCCAAGTCGGGAGGGTGGGTGAAAAACTGTTTTTT. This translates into CASSQVGRVGEKLFF.

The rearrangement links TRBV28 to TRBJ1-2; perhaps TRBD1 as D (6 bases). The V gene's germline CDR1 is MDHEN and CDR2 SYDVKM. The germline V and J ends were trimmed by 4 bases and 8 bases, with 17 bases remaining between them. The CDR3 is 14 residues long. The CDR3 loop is CASSSGQTFWGYTF. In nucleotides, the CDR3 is TGTGCCAGCAGTTCAGGACAGACATTCTGGGGCTACACCTTC.

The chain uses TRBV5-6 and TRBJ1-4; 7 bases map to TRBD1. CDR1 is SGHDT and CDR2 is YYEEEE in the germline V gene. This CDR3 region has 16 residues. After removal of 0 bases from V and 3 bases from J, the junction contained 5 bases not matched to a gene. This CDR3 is CASSLVPGTANEKLFF. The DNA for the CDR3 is TGTGCCAGCAGCTTGGTACCCGGGACAGCTAATGAAAAACTGTTTTTT. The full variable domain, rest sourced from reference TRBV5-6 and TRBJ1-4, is DAGVTQSPTHLIKTRGQQVTLRCSPKSGHDTVSWYQQALGQGPQFIFQYYEEEERQRGNFPDRFSGHQFPNYSSELNVNALLLGDSALYLCASSLVPGTANEKLFFGSGTQLSVL.

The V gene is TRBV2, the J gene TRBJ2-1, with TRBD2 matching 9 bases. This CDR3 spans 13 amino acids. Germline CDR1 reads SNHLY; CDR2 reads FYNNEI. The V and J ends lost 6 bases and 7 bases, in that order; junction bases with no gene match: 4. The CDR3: CASSGREGNEQFF. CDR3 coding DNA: TGTGCCAGCAGCGGGCGGGAGGGTAATGAGCAGTTCTTC.

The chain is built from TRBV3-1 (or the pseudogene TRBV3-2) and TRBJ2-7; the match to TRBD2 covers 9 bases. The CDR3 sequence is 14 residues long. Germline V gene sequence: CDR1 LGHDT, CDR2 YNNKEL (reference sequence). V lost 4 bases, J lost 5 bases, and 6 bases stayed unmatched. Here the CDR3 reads CASSRSGGGNEQYF. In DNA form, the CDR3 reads TGTGCCAGCAGCCGTAGCGGGGGAGGGAACGAGCAGTACTTC.

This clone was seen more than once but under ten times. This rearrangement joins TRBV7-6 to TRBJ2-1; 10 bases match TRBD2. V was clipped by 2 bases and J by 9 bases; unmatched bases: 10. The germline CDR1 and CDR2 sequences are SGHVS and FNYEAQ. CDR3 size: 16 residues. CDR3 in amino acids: CASSLSSGTSVGEQFF. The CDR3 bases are TGTGCCAGCAGCTTATCGAGTGGGACTAGCGTGGGTGAGCAGTTCTTC.

CDR3 sequence (DNA): TGTGCCAGCAGCAGGACAGGGGGCGGCTATGGCTACACCTTC. Protein sequence: CASSRTGGGYGYTF. The gene calls are TRBV9 and TRBJ1-2; TRBD1 matches at 11 bases. V gave up 4 bases and J gave up 4 bases; unmatched junction bases: 3. The CDR3 totals 14 residues. Germline values: CDR1 SGDLS, CDR2 YYNGEE.

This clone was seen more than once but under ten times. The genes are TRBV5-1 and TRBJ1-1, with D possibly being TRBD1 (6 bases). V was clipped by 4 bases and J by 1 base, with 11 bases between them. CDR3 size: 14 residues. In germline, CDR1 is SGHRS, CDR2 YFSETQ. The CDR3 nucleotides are TGCGCCAGCAGCCCTCGGACAGCGAACACTGAAGCTTTCTTT. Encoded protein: CASSPRTANTEAFF.